This T cell receptor beta chain stems from a study of identical twins. Study observations and caveats: Abundant beta clonotypes from cord blood bore fewer insertions; memory repertoires lacked this pattern.

Healthy Caucasian donors formed the entire cohort. The table lists this clonotype with a few counts. The target antigen is unknown. cDNA carried unique molecular identifiers, and a universal primer site was added by template switching. One entry per CDR3 protein, called by TCRdb with MiXCR from the 5' RACE reads. The sample has under 1 million distinct CDR3 sequences, about 12% seen once. The CDR3 has 16 amino acids. The germline gives CDR1 SEHNR, CDR2 FQNEAQ (reference sequence). With 0 bases clipped from V and 2 bases from J, the junction kept 6 bases outside the gene matches. These sequences were also reported in another study, on yellow fever vaccine responses in identical twins.

The TCR was taken from a woman under 30 in good health. The sample taken for sequencing was PBMCs. The genes are TRBV7-9 and TRBJ2-5; 7 bases map to TRBD2. CDR3 nucleotide sequence: TGTGCCAGCAGCTTAGCTGGAGCGGGACGGCAAGAGACCCAGTACTTC. The encoded protein is CASSLAGAGRQETQYF.